This T cell receptor (beta chain) appears in the sequencing data of a study of T cell responses to AZD1222 COVID-19 vaccine. Data came from immunoSEQ multiplex PCR; TCRdb stores just in-frame clones and leaves some out. Here the sample spans approximately 74,000 clones, 86% being singletons. General study results and limits: Females outnumbered males among donors, who were mostly white British; clonal diversity was possibly underestimated.

The junction had 1 base not matched to a gene; V was cut back by 0 bases and J by 3 bases. The CDR3 is 14 residues long. CDR1 and CDR2 (germline): SEHNR, FQNEAQ (reference sequence). Notes on this clone: Its antigen remains unknown. The sample has other DNA sequences that encode this CDR3 too.

This TCR derives from an adult in good health. The sample was peripheral blood, taken on day 0 of AZD1222 vaccination. The chain has TRBV7-9 and TRBJ2-7, with 8 bases that match TRBD2. CDR3 nucleotide sequence: TGTGCCAGCAGCTTAGCCGGGACTAGCTACGAGCAGTACTTC. Residues: CASSLAGTSYEQYF.